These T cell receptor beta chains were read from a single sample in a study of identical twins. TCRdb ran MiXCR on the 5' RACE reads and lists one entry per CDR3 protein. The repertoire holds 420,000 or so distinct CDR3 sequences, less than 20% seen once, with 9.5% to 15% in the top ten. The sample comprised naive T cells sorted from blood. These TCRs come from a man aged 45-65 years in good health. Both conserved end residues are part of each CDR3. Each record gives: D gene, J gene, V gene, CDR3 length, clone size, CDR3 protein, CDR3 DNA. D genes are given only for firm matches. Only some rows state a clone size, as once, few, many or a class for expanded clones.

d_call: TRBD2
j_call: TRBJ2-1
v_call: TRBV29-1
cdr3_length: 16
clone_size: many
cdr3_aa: CSVDLRRLAGGNEQFF
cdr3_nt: TGCAGCGTTGATCTAAGGCGACTAGCGGGGGGAAATGAGCAGTTCTTC

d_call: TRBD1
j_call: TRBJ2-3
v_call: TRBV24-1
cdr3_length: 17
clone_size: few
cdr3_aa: CATSDPDWTGGPSTQYF
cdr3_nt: TGTGCCACCAGTGACCCGGATTGGACAGGGGGCCCGAGTACGCAGTATTTT

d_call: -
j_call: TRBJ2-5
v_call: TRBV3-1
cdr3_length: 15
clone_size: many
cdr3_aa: CASSHLAAGAETQYF
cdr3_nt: TGTGCCAGCAGCCATCTGGCCGCGGGGGCAGAGACCCAGTACTTC

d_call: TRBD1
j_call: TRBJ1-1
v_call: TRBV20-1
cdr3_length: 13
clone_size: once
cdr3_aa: CSAGTGSNTEAFF
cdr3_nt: TGCAGTGCAGGGACAGGGTCGAACACTGAAGCTTTCTTT

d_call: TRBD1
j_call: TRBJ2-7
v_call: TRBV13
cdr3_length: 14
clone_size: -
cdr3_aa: CASSRSGTAYEQYF
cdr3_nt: TGTGCCAGCAGCCGGTCCGGGACAGCATACGAGCAGTACTTC

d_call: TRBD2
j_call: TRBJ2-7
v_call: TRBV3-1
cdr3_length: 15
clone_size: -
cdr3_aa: CASSQSGTSGYEQYF
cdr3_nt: TGTGCCAGCAGCCAATCGGGGACTAGCGGCTACGAGCAGTACTTC

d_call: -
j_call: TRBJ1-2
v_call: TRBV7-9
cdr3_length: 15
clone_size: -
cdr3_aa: CASSFKQEPVDGYTF
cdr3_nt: TGTGCCAGCAGCTTTAAACAGGAACCTGTGGATGGCTACACCTTC

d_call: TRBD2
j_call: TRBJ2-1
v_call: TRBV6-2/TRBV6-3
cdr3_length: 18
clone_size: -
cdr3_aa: CASSTGTSGIGSYNEQFF
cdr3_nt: TGTGCCAGCAGCACCGGGACTAGCGGGATAGGGTCCTACAATGAGCAGTTCTTC

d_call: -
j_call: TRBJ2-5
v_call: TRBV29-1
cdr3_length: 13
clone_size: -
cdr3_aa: CSVAQGLEETQYF
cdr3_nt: TGCAGCGTTGCACAGGGTTTGGAGGAGACCCAGTACTTC

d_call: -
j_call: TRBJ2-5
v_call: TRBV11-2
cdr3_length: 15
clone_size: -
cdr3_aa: CASSPRGLYQETQYF
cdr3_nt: TGTGCCAGCAGTCCTCGAGGGCTCTATCAAGAGACCCAGTACTTC

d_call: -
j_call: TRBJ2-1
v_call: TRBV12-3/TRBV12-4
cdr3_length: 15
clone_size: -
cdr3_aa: CASSFVGASSNEQFF
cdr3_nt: TGTGCCAGCAGTTTCGTAGGAGCTAGCAGCAATGAGCAGTTCTTC

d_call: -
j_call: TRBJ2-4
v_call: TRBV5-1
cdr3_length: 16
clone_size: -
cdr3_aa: CASSLEEAGGKNIQYF
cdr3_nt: TGCGCCAGCAGCTTGGAGGAAGCCGGAGGCAAAAACATTCAGTACTTC

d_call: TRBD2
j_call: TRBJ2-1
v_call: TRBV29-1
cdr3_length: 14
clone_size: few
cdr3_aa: CSVEDPAGSALEFF
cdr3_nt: TGCAGCGTCGAAGATCCAGCGGGATCGGCGTTGGAGTTCTTC

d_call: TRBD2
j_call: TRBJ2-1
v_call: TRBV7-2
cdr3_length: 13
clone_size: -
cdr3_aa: CASSLRSGVEQFF
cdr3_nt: TGTGCCAGCAGCTTACGTAGCGGGGTTGAGCAGTTCTTC

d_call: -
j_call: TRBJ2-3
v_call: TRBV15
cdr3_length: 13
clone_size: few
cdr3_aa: CATSRRGGDTQYF
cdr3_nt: TGTGCCACCAGCAGGCGTGGCGGAGATACGCAGTATTTT

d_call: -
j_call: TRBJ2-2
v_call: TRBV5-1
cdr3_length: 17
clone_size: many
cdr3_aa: CASSLTGSPGISGELFF
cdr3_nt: TGCGCCAGCAGCTTGACCGGGTCCCCGGGGATTTCCGGGGAGCTGTTTTTT

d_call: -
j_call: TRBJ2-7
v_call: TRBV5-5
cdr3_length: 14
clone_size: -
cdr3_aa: CASIPSGYLYEQYF
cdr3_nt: TGTGCCAGCATCCCCTCGGGTTACCTCTACGAGCAGTACTTC

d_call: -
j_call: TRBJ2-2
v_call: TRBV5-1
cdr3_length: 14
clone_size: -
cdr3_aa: CASSLRLSTGELFF
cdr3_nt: TGCGCCAGCAGCCTGAGGCTTAGCACCGGGGAGCTGTTTTTT

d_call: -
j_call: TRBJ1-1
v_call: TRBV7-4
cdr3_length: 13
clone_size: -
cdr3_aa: CASSFIENTEAFF
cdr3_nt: TGTGCCAGCAGCTTCATAGAGAACACTGAAGCTTTCTTT

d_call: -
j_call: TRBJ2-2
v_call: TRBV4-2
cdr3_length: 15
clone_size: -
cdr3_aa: CASSQEPVNTGELFF
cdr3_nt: TGTGCCAGCAGCCAAGAACCAGTTAACACCGGGGAGCTGTTTTTT

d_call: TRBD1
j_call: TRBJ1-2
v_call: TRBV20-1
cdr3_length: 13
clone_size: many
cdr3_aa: CSARKQGRSGYTF
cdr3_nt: TGCAGTGCTAGGAAACAGGGGCGAAGCGGCTACACCTTC

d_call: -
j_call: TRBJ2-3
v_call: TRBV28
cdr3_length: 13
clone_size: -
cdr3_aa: CASSASSADTQYF
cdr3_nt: TGTGCCAGCAGTGCCTCCTCGGCAGATACGCAGTATTTT

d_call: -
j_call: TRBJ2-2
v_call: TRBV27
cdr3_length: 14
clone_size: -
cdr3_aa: CASSLGSMSGELFF
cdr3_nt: TGTGCCAGCAGTTTAGGGTCGATGTCCGGGGAGCTGTTTTTT

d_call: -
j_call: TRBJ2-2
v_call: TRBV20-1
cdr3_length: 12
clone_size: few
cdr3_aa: CSASRDTGELFF
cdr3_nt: TGCAGTGCTAGCCGGGACACCGGGGAGCTGTTTTTT

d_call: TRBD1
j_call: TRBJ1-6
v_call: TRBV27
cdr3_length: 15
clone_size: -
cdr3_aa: CASSWTGAGNSPLHF
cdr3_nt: TGTGCCAGCAGTTGGACAGGGGCAGGCAATTCACCCCTCCACTTT

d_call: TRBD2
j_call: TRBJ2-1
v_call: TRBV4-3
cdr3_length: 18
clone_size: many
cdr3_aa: CASSQDPGGGPSYNEQFF
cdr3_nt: TGCGCCAGCAGCCAAGATCCTGGCGGGGGGCCGTCCTACAATGAGCAGTTCTTC

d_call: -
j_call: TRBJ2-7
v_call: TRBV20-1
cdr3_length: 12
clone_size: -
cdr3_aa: CSAKGPLYEQYF
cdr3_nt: TGCAGTGCTAAGGGACCTCTCTACGAGCAGTACTTC

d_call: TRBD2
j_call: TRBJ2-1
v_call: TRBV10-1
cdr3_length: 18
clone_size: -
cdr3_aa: CASSECERGGRYYNEQFF
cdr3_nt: TGCGCCAGCAGTGAGTGTGAGCGGGGGGGCCGTTATTACAATGAGCAGTTCTTC

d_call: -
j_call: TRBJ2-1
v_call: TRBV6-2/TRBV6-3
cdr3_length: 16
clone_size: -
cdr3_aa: CASSYGLQGLNNEQFF
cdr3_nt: TGTGCCAGCAGTTACGGTCTTCAGGGGCTAAACAATGAGCAGTTCTTC

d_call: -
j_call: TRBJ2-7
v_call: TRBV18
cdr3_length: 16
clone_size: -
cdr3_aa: CASSPSPTVRSYEQYF
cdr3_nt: TGTGCCAGCTCACCGAGCCCGACAGTTCGCTCCTACGAGCAGTACTTC

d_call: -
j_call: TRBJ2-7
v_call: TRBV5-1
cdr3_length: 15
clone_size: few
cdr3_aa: CASSLAGESPYEQYF
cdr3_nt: TGCGCCAGCAGCTTGGCCGGGGAGTCCCCCTACGAGCAGTACTTC

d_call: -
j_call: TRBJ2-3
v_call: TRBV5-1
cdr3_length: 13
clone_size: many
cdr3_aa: CASSPGDVGTQYF
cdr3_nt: TGCGCCAGCAGCCCTGGAGACGTGGGTACGCAGTATTTT

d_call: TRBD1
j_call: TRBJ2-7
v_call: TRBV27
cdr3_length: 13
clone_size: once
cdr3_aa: CASRKTGYDEQYF
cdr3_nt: TGTGCCAGCAGAAAGACAGGGTACGACGAGCAGTACTTC

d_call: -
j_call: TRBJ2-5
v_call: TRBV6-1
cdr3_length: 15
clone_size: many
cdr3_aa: CASSSKGQSQETQYF
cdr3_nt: TGTGCCAGCAGCAGTAAAGGACAGAGCCAAGAGACCCAGTACTTC

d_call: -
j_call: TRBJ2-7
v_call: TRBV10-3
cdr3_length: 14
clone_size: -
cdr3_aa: CAISDPRITYEQYF
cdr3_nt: TGTGCCATCAGTGATCCCCGGATTACCTACGAGCAGTACTTC

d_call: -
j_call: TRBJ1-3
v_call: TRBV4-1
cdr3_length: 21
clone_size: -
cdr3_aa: CASSQERGTNRVFHSGNTIYF
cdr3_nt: TGCGCCAGCAGCCAAGAAAGAGGGACCAACAGGGTATTCCACTCTGGAAACACCATATATTTT

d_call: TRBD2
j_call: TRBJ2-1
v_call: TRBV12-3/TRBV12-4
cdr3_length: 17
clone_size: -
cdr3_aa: CASSAFPSGDSYNEQFF
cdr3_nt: TGTGCCAGCAGTGCCTTCCCTAGCGGGGATTCCTACAATGAGCAGTTCTTC

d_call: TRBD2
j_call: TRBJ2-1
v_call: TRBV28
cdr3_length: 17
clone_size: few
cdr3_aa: CASRRSRGRGGYNEQFF
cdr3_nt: TGTGCCAGCAGACGTAGCCGCGGGAGGGGGGGATACAATGAGCAGTTCTTC

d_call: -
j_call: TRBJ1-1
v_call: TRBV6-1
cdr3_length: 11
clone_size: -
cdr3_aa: CAIRTAREAFF
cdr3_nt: TGTGCCATCCGGACAGCCCGGGAAGCTTTCTTT

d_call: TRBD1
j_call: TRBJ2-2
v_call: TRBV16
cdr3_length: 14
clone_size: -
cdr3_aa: CASSHDRATGELFF
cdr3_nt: TGTGCCAGCAGCCATGACAGGGCCACCGGGGAGCTGTTTTTT

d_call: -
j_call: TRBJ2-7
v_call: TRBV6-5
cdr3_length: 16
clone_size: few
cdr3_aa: CASSYTRTLAGLEQYF
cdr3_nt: TGTGCCAGCAGTTACACGAGGACATTGGCAGGGCTCGAGCAGTACTTC

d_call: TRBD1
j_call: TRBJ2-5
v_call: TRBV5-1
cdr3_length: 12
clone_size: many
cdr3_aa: CASSSGQGTQYF
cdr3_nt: TGCGCCAGCAGCTCCGGACAGGGGACCCAGTACTTC

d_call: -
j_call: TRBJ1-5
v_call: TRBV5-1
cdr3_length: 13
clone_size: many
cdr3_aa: CASSLDRDAPQHF
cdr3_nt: TGCGCCAGCAGCTTGGACAGGGACGCGCCCCAGCATTTT

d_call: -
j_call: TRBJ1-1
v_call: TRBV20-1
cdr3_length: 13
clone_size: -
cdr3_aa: CSARDPGFTEAFF
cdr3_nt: TGCAGTGCTAGAGATCCGGGGTTCACTGAAGCTTTCTTT

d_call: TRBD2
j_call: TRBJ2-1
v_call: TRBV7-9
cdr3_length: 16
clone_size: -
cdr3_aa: CASSPRLAGGVHEQFF
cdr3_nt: TGTGCCAGCAGCCCCCGACTAGCGGGAGGAGTGCATGAGCAGTTCTTC

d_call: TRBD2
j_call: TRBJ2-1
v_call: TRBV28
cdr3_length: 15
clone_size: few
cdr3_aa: CASSQLAGADNEQFF
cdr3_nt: TGTGCCAGCAGTCAACTAGCGGGAGCCGATAATGAGCAGTTCTTC

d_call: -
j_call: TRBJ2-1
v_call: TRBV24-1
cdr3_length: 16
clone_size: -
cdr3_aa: CATSDSTSQGHHEQFF
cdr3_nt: TGTGCCACCAGTGATTCAACATCCCAGGGCCACCATGAGCAGTTCTTC

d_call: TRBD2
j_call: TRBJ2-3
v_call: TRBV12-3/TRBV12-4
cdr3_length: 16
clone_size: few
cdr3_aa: CASSPGLAGARNTQYF
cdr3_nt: TGTGCCAGCAGTCCGGGACTAGCGGGGGCCCGGAATACGCAGTATTTT

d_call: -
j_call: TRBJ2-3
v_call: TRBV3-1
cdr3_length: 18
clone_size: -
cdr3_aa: CASSQDRTARYSTDTQYF
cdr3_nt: TGTGCCAGCAGCCAAGATCGGACAGCGCGCTACTCCACAGATACGCAGTATTTT

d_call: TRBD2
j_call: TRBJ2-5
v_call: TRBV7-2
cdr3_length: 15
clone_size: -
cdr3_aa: CASSLAASGTQTQYF
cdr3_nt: TGTGCCAGCAGCTTAGCCGCTAGCGGGACCCAGACCCAGTACTTC

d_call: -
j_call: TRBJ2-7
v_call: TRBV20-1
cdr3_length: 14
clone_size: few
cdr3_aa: CSASRGRHSYEQYF
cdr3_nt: TGCAGTGCTAGCAGAGGACGGCACTCCTACGAGCAGTACTTC

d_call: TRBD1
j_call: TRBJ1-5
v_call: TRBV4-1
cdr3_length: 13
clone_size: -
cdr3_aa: CASSHGQDQPQHF
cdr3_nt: TGCGCCAGCAGCCATGGACAGGATCAGCCCCAGCATTTT

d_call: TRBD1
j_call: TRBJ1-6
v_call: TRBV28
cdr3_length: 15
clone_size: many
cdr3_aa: CASSPPHRGGSPLHF
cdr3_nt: TGTGCCAGCAGTCCACCTCACAGGGGAGGTTCACCCCTCCACTTT